These 4 T cell receptor beta chains were sequenced from one sample in a study of T cell responses to AZD1222 COVID-19 vaccine. The data were produced by immunoSEQ multiplex PCR, yet TCRdb's version contains in-frame clones alone and is incomplete. The table lists about 150,000 clones, roughly nine tenths of them singletons. The sample here was peripheral blood, taken on day 0 of AZD1222 vaccination. These receptors were obtained from an adult in good health.

The rearrangement joins TRBV2 to TRBJ2-7; TRBD1 or TRBD2 may be the D gene (5 bases each). V lost 7 bases, J lost 6 bases, and 16 bases lay in between. Germline V gene data show CDR1 as SNHLY and CDR2 as FYNNEI. CDR3 length: 13 residues. CDR3 region: CASKRSGATEQYF. Written as DNA, the CDR3 is TGTGCCAGCAAACGATCCGGGGCCACCGAGCAGTACTTC.

The chain employs TRBV27 and TRBJ2-5; weak D call: TRBD1 (6 bases). In germline, CDR1 is MNHEY, CDR2 SMNVEV (reference sequence). Trimming stripped 6 bases from V and 3 bases from J, with 17 bases between. This CDR3 has 15 residues. The CDR3 is CASSISGYREETQYF. DNA of the CDR3: TGTGCCAGCAGCATCAGCGGATACAGGGAAGAGACCCAGTACTTC.

This clone was seen a few times. The chain recombines TRBV7-2 with TRBJ2-6; D not certain. This CDR3 contains 14 residues. Per the germline V gene, CDR1 is SGHTA and CDR2 is FQGNSA. V was shortened by 1 base and J by 2 bases, with 3 bases between the two germline ends. The CDR3 coding sequence is TGTGCCAGCAGCTTAGATACTGGGGCCAACGTCCTGACTTTC. Translation: CASSLDTGANVLTF.

The CDR3 is CASSYAKGGYTF. In DNA form, the CDR3 reads TGTGCCAGCAGTTACGCGAAAGGGGGCTACACCTTC. The chain is built from TRBV6-5 and TRBJ1-2; D not resolved. Per germline, CDR1 MNHEY and CDR2 SVGAGI. V lost 2 bases, J lost 8 bases, and 9 bases lay in between. The CDR3 consists of 12 residues.